This TCR beta chain was profiled in a study of monozygotic twins with cystic fibrosis. Study-wide points: In 13 of 16 pairs, V gene usage was closest to the co-twin's.

CDR3 size: 16 residues. V lost 0 bases, J lost 7 bases, and 15 bases lay in between. Germline V CDR1 and CDR2: LGHNA, YNFKEQ. Repertoires were generated with immunoSEQ multiplex PCR, while TCRdb's copy carries only in-frame clones and drops some. Of roughly 30,000 clones detected, 92% appear once; the ten largest clones hold roughly 1%. With respect to this clone: Its antigen is not identified.

The TCR was taken from a girl aged 2-10 years with cystic fibrosis. The material sequenced was blood. The rearrangement uses TRBV4-2 and TRBJ1-4; D may be TRBD1 (5 bases). In DNA, the CDR3 is TGTGCCAGCAGCCAAGATCATCAGGGTCGTATTGAAAAACTGTTTTTT. This encodes CASSQDHQGRIEKLFF.